These 25 T cell receptor beta chains came from one sample sequenced in a study of CXCR3-negative and CXCR3-positive naive CD8 T cells. The antigens these receptors bind are not known. TRB cDNA libraries were made by UMI-labeled 5' RACE. TCRdb reanalyzed the 5' RACE reads, giving one entry per CDR3 protein sequence and no DNA. Its listing shows some 140,000 distinct CDR3 sequences. Study-wide results and limits: Naive cells that were CXCR3-positive had more hydrophobic TRB CDR3s (compared with CXCR3-negative naive cells).

Sequenced material: naive CXCR3+ CD8+ T cells from blood. Described subset: CD45RO-CCR7+CD27+CD95- naive CD8+ T cells expressing CXCR3 (TNR3+). These receptors all stem from a human donor in good health. Some clones in this sample may be carry-over from other donors' samples.

The V call is TRBV28, the J call TRBJ1-2. Per germline, CDR1 MDHEN and CDR2 SYDVKM. This CDR3 spans 15 amino acids. The CDR3 loop is CASSYLGEWHYGYTF.

The chain couples TRBV9 to TRBJ2-1; TCRdb's assignment of TRBD2 cannot be checked, as there is no DNA. The CDR3 sequence is 15 residues long. The germline gives CDR1 SGDLS, CDR2 YYNGEE. CDR3 in amino acids: CASSVAGGPNNEQFF.

The chain is built from TRBV27 and TRBJ2-7; TCRdb calls TRBD1, which cannot be checked without DNA. This CDR3 has 15 residues. Germline V CDR1 and CDR2: MNHEY, SMNVEV (reference sequence). The CDR3 reads CASSPRTGEPYEQYF.

The rearrangement joins TRBV28 to TRBJ1-4; the TRBD1 assignment by TCRdb is unverifiable without DNA. Per the germline V gene, CDR1 is MDHEN and CDR2 is SYDVKM. CDR3 size: 15 residues. The CDR3 here is CASSSPGAANEKLFF.

This chain connects TRBV14 to TRBJ2-3. The CDR3 covers 13 residues. Germline V gene sequence: CDR1 SGHDN, CDR2 FVKESK. The CDR3 here is CASSQEVSDTQYF.

The rearrangement joins TRBV15 to TRBJ2-7; TCRdb names TRBD1, which stays unverified in the absence of DNA. The germline V gene has CDR1 LNHNV and CDR2 YYDKDF (reference sequence). The CDR3 has 16 amino acids. CDR3 protein: CATCAQNRDSSYEQYF.

J is TRBJ2-1 and V is TRBV28; with no DNA, the TCRdb D assignment of TRBD1 cannot be verified. Germline values: CDR1 MDHEN, CDR2 SYDVKM. This CDR3 has 16 amino acids. CDR3 protein: CASSLGPKFGYNEQFF.

The V and J genes are TRBV6-5 and TRBJ2-7; with no DNA, the TCRdb D assignment of TRBD1 cannot be verified. Germline V gene data show CDR1 as MNHEY and CDR2 as SVGAGI. The CDR3 has 16 residues. The CDR3 sequence: CASSYTGAGGPMEQYF.

The chain links TRBV12-3 or TRBV12-4 to TRBJ2-7. The CDR3 runs to 14 residues. The CDR3: CASSFSGRAYEQYF.

The rearrangement joins TRBV29-1 to TRBJ2-7; TCRdb indicates TRBD2, and absent DNA this call remains unverified. Per the germline V gene, CDR1 is SQVTM and CDR2 is ANQGSEA. The CDR3 covers 15 residues. The CDR3 spells CSVPRLAGEGYEQYF.

This sequence joins TRBV11-2 and TRBJ2-5; lacking DNA, the TRBD1 call made by TCRdb goes unchecked. Germline V lookup: CDR1 SGHAT, CDR2 FQNNGV. This CDR3 region has 15 residues. CDR3 in amino acids: CASSLLLGAGETQYF. The entire variable domain, with the rest obtained from reference TRBV11-2 and TRBJ2-5, is as follows: EAGVAQSPRYKIIEKRQSVAFWCNPISGHATLYWYQQILGQGPKLLIQFQNNGVVDDSQLPKDRFSAERLKGVDSTLKIQPAKLEDSAVYLCASSLLLGAGETQYFGPGTRLLVL.

The rearrangement uses TRBV7-9 and TRBJ1-1. The CDR3 runs to 12 residues. The germline CDR1 and CDR2 sequences are SEHNR and FQNEAQ (reference sequence). CDR3 loop: CASKLGIAEAFF.

The chain links TRBV6-2 or TRBV6-3 to TRBJ1-2. CDR3 length: 14 residues. Germline V gene sequence: CDR1 MNHEY, CDR2 SVGEGT. CDR3 residues: CASSYTVKDYGYTF.

This chain joins TRBV5-5 and TRBJ1-3. The CDR3 runs 12 residues. Germline V gene sequence: CDR1 SGHKS, CDR2 YYEKEE (reference sequence). The chain's CDR3 is CASSFGGNTIYF.

This chain links TRBV7-9 with TRBJ2-1; there is no DNA to check the TCRdb D call of TRBD1. Germline assignment: CDR1 SEHNR and CDR2 FQNEAQ (reference sequence). The CDR3 is made up of 16 amino acids. This chain's CDR3 is CASSLSSGPLYNEQFF.

The rearrangement links TRBV27 to TRBJ2-5; TCRdb's D gene call, TRBD1, goes unchecked for lack of DNA. Germline V gene sequence: CDR1 MNHEY, CDR2 SMNVEV (reference sequence). The length of the CDR3 is 15 residues. The CDR3 loop is CASSSHWDGDETQYF.

The CDR3 reads CASSGVADEQFF. The chain joins TRBV28 to TRBJ2-1. Germline CDR1 MDHEN, CDR2 SYDVKM. CDR3 length equals 12 residues. Full variable domain (remainder filled in from reference TRBV28 and TRBJ2-1): DVKVTQSSRYLVKRTGEKVFLECVQDMDHENMFWYRQDPGLGLRLIYFSYDVKMKEKGDIPEGYSVSREKKERFSLILESASTNQTSMYLCASSGVADEQFFGPGTRLTVL.

The V and J genes are TRBV7-9 and TRBJ1-1; absent DNA, TCRdb's TRBD1 call cannot be checked. This CDR3 contains 15 residues. CDR1 and CDR2 from the germline V gene are SEHNR and FQNEAQ (reference sequence). The CDR3 spells CASSSYQGTGTEAFF. Full variable domain (outside the CDR3, taken from reference TRBV7-9 and TRBJ1-1): DTGVSQNPRHKITKRGQNVTFRCDPISEHNRLYWYRQTLGQGPEFLTYFQNEAQLEKSRLLSDRFSAERPKGSFSTLEIQRTEQGDSAMYLCASSSYQGTGTEAFFGQGTRLTVV.

The chain links TRBV5-1 to TRBJ2-7; the TCRdb call, TRBD1, lacks DNA for checking. The CDR3 has 13 residues. Germline V gene lookup returns CDR1 SGHRS and CDR2 YFSETQ. The CDR3 region is CASSLTRGSEQYF.

The chain has TRBV20-1 and TRBJ2-7; the D call of TRBD2 rests on TCRdb alone, since no DNA is present to check it. The CDR3 consists of 14 residues. From germline, CDR1 is DFQATT and CDR2 SNEGSKA (reference sequence). This chain's CDR3 is CSARTSGISYEQYF.

The chain links TRBV28 to TRBJ2-7; TCRdb's assignment of TRBD2 cannot be checked, as there is no DNA. CDR1 MDHEN and CDR2 SYDVKM come from the germline V gene. The CDR3 length is 17 residues. The CDR3 region is CASSLGLSGVYSYEQYF.

The chain couples TRBV27 to TRBJ2-7; TCRdb reports TRBD2, a call that lacks DNA to check it against. CDR3 length: 14 residues. Germline V gives CDR1 MNHEY, CDR2 SMNVEV (reference sequence). The CDR3 sequence: CASSLASPSYEQYF.

V and J are TRBV5-6 and TRBJ1-3; lacking DNA, the TRBD1 call made by TCRdb goes unchecked. The length of the CDR3 is 16 residues. The germline gives CDR1 SGHDT, CDR2 YYEEEE. The CDR3 is CASSLPQQGAGNTIYF.

The rearrangement links TRBV10-2 to TRBJ2-1. Germline lookup yields CDR1 WSHSY and CDR2 SAAADI. This CDR3 is 13 amino acids long. CDR3 in amino acids: CASSESHGNEQFF.

This chain links TRBV28 with TRBJ2-7; no DNA is available, so the TRBD1 call from TCRdb remains unchecked. Germline CDR1 and CDR2: MDHEN and SYDVKM. The CDR3 extends over 12 amino acids. The CDR3 spells CASTGGTYEQYF.